This T cell receptor (beta chain) was sequenced during a study of CD8 T cells in Susac syndrome. Study-wide background: When blood was drawn, the patients with Susac syndrome were therapy-naive, on corticosteroids, or on intravenous immunoglobulin alone.

Random-hexamer reverse transcription was applied to about 0.5 to 1 ug RNA. The authors amplified TCR beta CDR3 across 54 Vbeta and 13 Jbeta using immunoSEQ multiplex PCR. TCRdb processed the immunoSEQ multiplex PCR reads anew with MiXCR; each CDR3 protein has one entry. The table records 55,000 to 80,000 distinct CDR3 sequences, around 93% of them present only once. CD8+ and CD4+ T cells circulating in blood were sequenced for TCR beta. Negative isolation was used for CD8+ and CD4+ T cells and FACS enrichment for TEMRA cells. The CDR3 runs 13 residues. Germline CDR1 MNHEY, CDR2 SVGAGI. The V end lost 5 bases, the J end lost 9 bases, and 14 bases lay between the germline ends.

V gene TRBV6-5 combines with J gene TRBJ2-1; tentative D call: TRBD2 (6 bases). The sequence came from a human donor with Susac syndrome. The sample taken for sequencing was CD4+ T cells from PBMCs. In DNA, the CDR3 is TGTGCCAGCAGTATGAATAGCGGCGGTGAGCAGTTCTTC. This encodes CASSMNSGGEQFF.